The entry below describes one T cell receptor beta chain. Libraries were prepared by immunoSEQ multiplex PCR; TCRdb keeps only in-frame clonotypes and omits some of them. Among approximately 62,000 clones listed, 80% to 95% were seen once. The data were obtained in a study of OX40 agonist ivuxolimab in advanced cancers. Study-wide context: Patients with hepatocellular carcinoma, melanoma, renal cell or head and neck cancer made up the dose-escalation patients. Averaging about 60 years in age, with a range of roughly 23 to 85, the cohort was 65% to 90% male.

From germline, CDR1 is MNHEY and CDR2 SMNVEV (reference sequence). V lost 7 bases to trimming and J lost 4 bases, with 19 bases between them. The CDR3 runs 15 residues. This sample comprised CD4+ or CD8+ T cells sorted from blood, obtained in a trial of the OX40 agonist ivuxolimab. The receptor comes from an adult with an advanced solid tumor such as melanoma, head and neck, liver or kidney cancer. V gene TRBV27 combines with J gene TRBJ1-1; tentatively, D is TRBD1 (5 bases). The CDR3 region is CASTPGGEGGTEAFF. CDR3 DNA sequence: TGTGCCAGCACACCGGGGGGTGAGGGCGGCACTGAAGCTTTCTTT.